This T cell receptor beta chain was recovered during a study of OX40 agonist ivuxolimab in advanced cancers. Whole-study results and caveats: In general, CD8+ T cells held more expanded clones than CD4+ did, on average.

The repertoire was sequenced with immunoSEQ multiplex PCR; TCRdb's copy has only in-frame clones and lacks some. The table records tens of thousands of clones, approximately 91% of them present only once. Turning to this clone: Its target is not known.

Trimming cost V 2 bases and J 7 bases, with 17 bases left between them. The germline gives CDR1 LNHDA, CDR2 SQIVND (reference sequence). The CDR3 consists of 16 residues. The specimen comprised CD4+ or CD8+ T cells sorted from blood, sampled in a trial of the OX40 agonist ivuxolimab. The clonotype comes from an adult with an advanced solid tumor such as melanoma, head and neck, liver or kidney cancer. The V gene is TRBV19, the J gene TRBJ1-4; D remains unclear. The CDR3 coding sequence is TGTGCCAGTAGTATATCGTGGCAGCCGAGTGGTGAAAAACTGTTTTTT. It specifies CASSISWQPSGEKLFF.